This T cell receptor (beta chain) comes out of a study of T cells in Graves' hyperthyroidism and ophthalmopathy. Whole-study findings and limits: Ophthalmopathy was model-predicted a median around seven months pre-onset.

Germline CDR1 is SGHVS and CDR2 is FQNEAQ. The CDR3 has 13 amino acids. Trimming removed 6 bases from V and 3 bases from J; junction bases left unmatched: 2. When ophthalmopathy did not progress within 18 months, Graves' hyperthyroidism was considered stable. Patients were aged 18 to 65, had disease duration under 2 months, and had newly diagnosed hyperthyroidism. Diagnosing involved the use of clinical symptoms, serum thyroxine and TRAb, thyroid ultrasound and orbital computed tomography. Amplification of TCR beta CDR3 regions used RNA as the template. A first-round RT-PCR of the TCR CDR3 used the HTBI primer set. TCRdb itself ran the multiplex PCR reads through MiXCR, one entry per CDR3 protein. There are hundreds of thousands of distinct CDR3 sequences in the sample; around 15% occur only once, and 3.8% lies in the top ten. This clonotype was counted at least ten times. Its target is not known.

The V and J genes are TRBV7-8 and TRBJ2-5; TRBD1 matches 9 bases. The sequence came from a woman aged 30 to 39 with Graves' hyperthyroidism. The sample comprised blood. The DNA for the CDR3 is TGTGCCAGCAGACAGGGGGCTAAAGAGACCCAGTACTTC. Translating it yields CASRQGAKETQYF.